This T cell receptor (beta chain) was captured by sequencing in a study of blood T cell repertoires in COVID-19. At the level of the study: Some COVID-19 samples were acute and others convalescent; all came from the United States, Italy and Spain. The cDNA or gDNA used as material had been derived from T cells, B-cell-depleted T cells, or PBMCs.

In the authors' workflow: Estimated nucleated cell counts came from reference gene primer amplification. The table came from immunoSEQ multiplex PCR; TCRdb's copy has only in-frame clones and leaves some out. V, J and clone size are taken as reported in that table, and D and trimming were inferred from the DNA itself. The sample includes approximately 69,000 clones, less than 85% of them seen just once. Germline-derived CDR1 and CDR2 are ENHRY and SYGVKD. Trimming pared 3 bases from V and 1 base from J, leaving 10 bases between. The CDR3 length is 15 residues. J is TRBJ2-1 and V is TRBV10-3; D might be TRBD2 (5 bases). This receptor was taken from a woman over 75 with acute or convalescent COVID-19. The sequenced sample was peripheral blood. CDR3 nucleotides: TGTGCCATCAGTGATTTGGGGAGATCCTACAATGAGCAGTTCTTC. This translates into CAISDLGRSYNEQFF.